This TCR beta chain was sequenced during a study of T cells in Graves' hyperthyroidism and ophthalmopathy. What was amplified from RNA transcripts were TCR beta CDR3 regions. The HTBI set primed first-round TCR CDR3 RT-PCR. TCRdb ran MiXCR on the multiplex PCR reads and lists one entry per CDR3 protein. Seen here are hundreds of thousands of distinct CDR3 sequences, approximately 14% observed once, and the top ten hold approximately 13%. This CDR3 is 16 amino acids long. V was cut by 4 bases and J by 5 bases, with 17 bases left in between. The chain uses TRBV12-3 or TRBV12-4 and TRBJ1-4, with D unclear. Sequencing used blood. This receptor was obtained from a woman aged 40 to 50 with Graves' hyperthyroidism. The CDR3 DNA reads TGTGCCAGCAGTTCCGGAACCGGTTGGCCCAATGAAAAACTGTTTTTT. Residues: CASSSGTGWPNEKLFF.